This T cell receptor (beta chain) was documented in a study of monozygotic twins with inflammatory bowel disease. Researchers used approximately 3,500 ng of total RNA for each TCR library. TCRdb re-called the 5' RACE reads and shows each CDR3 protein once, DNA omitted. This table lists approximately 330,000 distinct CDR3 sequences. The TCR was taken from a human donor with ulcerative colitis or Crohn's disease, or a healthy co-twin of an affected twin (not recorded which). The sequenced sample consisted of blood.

The CDR3 spells CASSQVPTPLAGVDF. This chain joins TRBV4-1 and TRBJ2-7; the TRBD2 assignment by TCRdb is unverifiable without DNA. Looked up from germline, CDR1 is MGHRA and CDR2 is YSYEKL. The CDR3 consists of 15 residues.